This T cell receptor (beta chain) was recovered during a study of shared clonotypes between healthy human individuals. Whole-study findings and limits: Relative to clonotypes present in all four donors, those not shared had lower generation probabilities.

This table comes from immunoSEQ multiplex PCR, and its TCRdb copy is limited to in-frame clones, with some not included. The sample lists a few million clones, about 92% occurring once. A note on this clone: The target antigen is unknown.

The split of CD4+ cells yielded CD45RA+ naive and CD45RA-negative memory subsets. Germline CDR1 MNHNS, CDR2 SASEGT. Unmatched junction bases numbered 10, after V lost 10 bases and J lost 1 base. The CDR3 is made up of 15 amino acids. Sequenced: naive CD4+ T cells from PBMCs. The sample's subset: CD45RA+ positively selected. This clonotype originated in a man aged 18 to 35 in good health. Some clones in this sample may be carry-over from other donors' samples. The chain employs TRBV6-1 and TRBJ2-4; 7 bases are shared with TRBD1. CDR3 in DNA: TGTGCCACATCCTGGGACAGATCGGCCAAAAACATTCAGTACTTC. Amino acids: CATSWDRSAKNIQYF.